This T cell receptor beta chain was observed in a study of early T cells in non-severe SARS-CoV-2 infection. This clonotype has a count of ten or more. Its antigen remains unknown. Using its own MiXCR run on the 5' RACE reads, TCRdb lists one record per CDR3 protein. The data contain about 58,000 distinct CDR3 sequences, around 11% of them singletons. Findings and limits, study-wide: VDJdb-based matching was biased toward anti-spike CD8 responses and missed private and CD4 specificities.

The CDR3 contains 16 residues. Germline V lookup: CDR1 MGHDK, CDR2 SYGVNS. The V gene end was trimmed by 3 bases and the J gene end by 0 bases; junction bases not matched to a gene: 6. This material consisted of whole blood, taken at baseline. The chain uses TRBV25-1 and TRBJ2-3, with TRBD1 matching over 7 bases. The receptor was derived from an adult who was a healthcare worker with PCR-confirmed SARS-CoV-2 infection or an uninfected control (not recorded which). The donor label of this sample is uncertain. CDR3 sequence: CASSDGNRGSTDTQYF. CDR3 bases: TGTGCCAGCAGTGACGGAAACAGGGGAAGCACAGATACGCAGTATTTT. The whole variable domain, remainder taken from reference TRBV25-1 and TRBJ2-3, is EADIYQTPRYLVIGTGKKITLECSQTMGHDKMYWYQQDPGMELHLIHYSYGVNSTEKGDLSSESTVSRIRTEHFPLTLESARPSHTSQYLCASSDGNRGSTDTQYFGPGTRLTVL.